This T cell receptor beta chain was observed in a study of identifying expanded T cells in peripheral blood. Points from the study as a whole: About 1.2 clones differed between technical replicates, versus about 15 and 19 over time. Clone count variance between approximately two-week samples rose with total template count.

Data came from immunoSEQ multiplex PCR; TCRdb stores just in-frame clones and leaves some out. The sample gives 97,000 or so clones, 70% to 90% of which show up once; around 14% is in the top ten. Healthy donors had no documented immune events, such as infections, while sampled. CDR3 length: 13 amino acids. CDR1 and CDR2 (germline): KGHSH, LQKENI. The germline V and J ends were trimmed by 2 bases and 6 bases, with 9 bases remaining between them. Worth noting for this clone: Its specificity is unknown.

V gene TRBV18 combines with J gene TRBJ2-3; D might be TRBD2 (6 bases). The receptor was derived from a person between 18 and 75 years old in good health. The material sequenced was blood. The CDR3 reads CASSPAGLDTQYF. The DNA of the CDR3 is TGTGCCAGCTCACCAGCGGGACTGGATACGCAGTATTTT.